The rows below give T cell receptor beta chains drawn from one sample of a study of blood T cell repertoires in COVID-19. The repertoire was sequenced with immunoSEQ multiplex PCR; TCRdb's copy has only in-frame clones and lacks some. There are under 300,000 clones in the sample; 80% to 85% occur only once, and over 2.5% lies in the top ten. The sample taken for sequencing was peripheral blood. These receptors all stem from a woman in her sixties or seventies with active or convalescent COVID-19. Both conserved end residues are part of each CDR3. A D gene is named only where the DNA matches it firmly. Only part of the rows carry a size: once, few, many, or a class if the clone is expanded.

V: TRBV27; D: .; J: TRBJ1-2; size: few; CDR3: CASSEQGNYGYTF; DNA: TGTGCCAGCAGTGAACAGGGTAACTATGGCTACACCTTC
V: TRBV30; D: TRBD1; J: TRBJ2-5; size: once; CDR3: CAWSAINYLGQGSGGQYF; DNA: TGTGCCTGGAGTGCCATTAATTACTTGGGACAGGGAAGTGGTGGCCAGTACTTC
V: TRBV12-3/TRBV12-4; D: .; J: TRBJ1-1; size: .; CDR3: CASSFQVGTEAFF; DNA: TGTGCCAGCAGTTTTCAGGTGGGCACTGAAGCTTTCTTT
V: TRBV5-1; D: .; J: TRBJ1-1; size: few; CDR3: CASSLEFRSTEAFF; DNA: TGCGCCAGCAGCTTGGAATTTCGGTCCACTGAAGCTTTCTTT
V: TRBV2; D: .; J: TRBJ2-7; size: few; CDR3: CASSGSWGQGEQYF; DNA: TGTGCCAGCAGTGGAAGTTGGGGGCAGGGCGAGCAGTACTTC
V: TRBV28; D: TRBD1; J: TRBJ1-1; size: .; CDR3: CASHQGALNTEAFF; DNA: TGTGCCAGCCACCAGGGGGCCCTGAACACTGAAGCTTTCTTT
V: TRBV9; D: .; J: TRBJ1-1; size: once; CDR3: CASVRGFLTNTEAFF; DNA: TGTGCCAGTGTTCGGGGGTTTTTGACGAACACTGAAGCTTTCTTT
V: TRBV12-3/TRBV12-4; D: .; J: TRBJ2-3; size: .; CDR3: CASSPPGTQYF; DNA: TGTGCCAGCAGTCCACCGGGTACGCAGTATTTT
V: TRBV30; D: TRBD2; J: TRBJ2-3; size: .; CDR3: CAWRGKRGRTDTQYF; DNA: TGTGCCTGGAGGGGGAAGCGGGGCCGCACAGATACGCAGTATTTT
V: TRBV4-1; D: .; J: TRBJ2-2; size: .; CDR3: CASSQETGRPGELFF; DNA: TGCGCCAGCAGCCAAGAGACAGGTCGTCCCGGGGAGCTGTTTTTT
V: TRBV9; D: .; J: TRBJ2-2; size: .; CDR3: CASSPTGHTGELFF; DNA: TGTGCCAGCAGTCCGACAGGCCACACCGGGGAGCTGTTTTTT
V: TRBV30; D: .; J: TRBJ2-6; size: .; CDR3: CAWSVHGGGWVSGANVLTF; DNA: TGTGCCTGGAGTGTACATGGAGGGGGCTGGGTCTCTGGGGCCAACGTCCTGACTTTC
V: TRBV10-2; D: .; J: TRBJ1-6; size: .; CDR3: CASSRNGSPLHF; DNA: TGCGCCAGCAGTAGAAACGGTTCACCCCTCCACTTT
V: TRBV3-1/TRBV3-2; D: TRBD2; J: TRBJ2-1; size: .; CDR3: CASSTRSGGAHNEQFF; DNA: TGTGCCAGCAGCACCCGGAGCGGGGGGGCCCACAATGAGCAGTTCTTC
V: TRBV5-1; D: .; J: TRBJ2-5; size: .; CDR3: CASSLSGSGETQYF; DNA: TGCGCCAGCAGCTTGTCGGGAAGCGGGGAGACCCAGTACTTC
V: TRBV6-5; D: .; J: TRBJ2-7; size: .; CDR3: CASSKDSSYEQYF; DNA: TGTGCCAGCAGTAAGGACAGCTCCTACGAGCAGTACTTC
V: TRBV29-1; D: .; J: TRBJ1-1; size: .; CDR3: CSVEWGRGTEAFF; DNA: TGCAGCGTTGAATGGGGGAGGGGCACTGAAGCTTTCTTT
V: TRBV7-9; D: TRBD1; J: TRBJ2-7; size: .; CDR3: CASSLSGGTGAYEQYF; DNA: TGTGCCAGCAGCCTATCGGGGGGGACAGGGGCTTACGAGCAGTACTTC
V: TRBV6-5; D: TRBD2; J: TRBJ2-1; size: .; CDR3: CASRSSGGAYNEQFF; DNA: TGTGCCAGCAGATCTAGCGGGGGGGCGTACAATGAGCAGTTCTTC
V: TRBV7-9; D: TRBD2; J: TRBJ2-3; size: .; CDR3: CASSRATSGVSTDTQYF; DNA: TGTGCCAGCAGCCGAGCGACAAGCGGGGTGAGCACAGATACGCAGTATTTT
V: TRBV18; D: .; J: TRBJ1-6; size: few; CDR3: CASSREAAYNSPLHF; DNA: TGTGCCAGCTCAAGGGAGGCTGCCTATAATTCACCCCTCCACTTT
V: TRBV27; D: .; J: TRBJ1-2; size: .; CDR3: CASSLSGAGIYGYTF; DNA: TGTGCCAGCAGTTTATCGGGAGCGGGAATCTATGGCTACACCTTC
V: TRBV7-3; D: .; J: TRBJ1-1; size: once; CDR3: CASILGTGSTEAFF; DNA: .